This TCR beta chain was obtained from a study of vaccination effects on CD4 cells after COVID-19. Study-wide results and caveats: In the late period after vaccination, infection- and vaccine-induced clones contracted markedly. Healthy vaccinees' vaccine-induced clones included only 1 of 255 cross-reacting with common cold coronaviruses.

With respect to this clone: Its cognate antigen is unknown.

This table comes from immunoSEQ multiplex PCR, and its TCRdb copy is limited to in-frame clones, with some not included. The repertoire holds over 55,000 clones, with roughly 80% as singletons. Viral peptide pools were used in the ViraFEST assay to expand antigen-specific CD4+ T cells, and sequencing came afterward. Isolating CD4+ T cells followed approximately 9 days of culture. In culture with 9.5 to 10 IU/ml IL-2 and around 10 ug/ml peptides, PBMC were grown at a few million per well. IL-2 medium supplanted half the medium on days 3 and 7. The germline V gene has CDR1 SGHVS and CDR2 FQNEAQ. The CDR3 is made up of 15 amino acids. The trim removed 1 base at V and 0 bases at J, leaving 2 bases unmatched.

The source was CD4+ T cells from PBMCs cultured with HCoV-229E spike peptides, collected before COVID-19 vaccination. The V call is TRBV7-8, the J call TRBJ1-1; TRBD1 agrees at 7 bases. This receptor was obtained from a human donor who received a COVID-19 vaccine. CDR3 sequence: CASSLGRGLNTEAFF. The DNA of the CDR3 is TGTGCCAGCAGCTTAGGTAGGGGGCTGAACACTGAAGCTTTCTTT. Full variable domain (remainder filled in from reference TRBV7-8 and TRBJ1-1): GAGVSQSPRYKVAKRGQDVALRCDPISGHVSLFWYQQALGQGPEFLTYFQNEAQLDKSGLPSDRFFAERPEGSVSTLKIQRTQQEDSAVYLCASSLGRGLNTEAFFGQGTRLTVV.